This section outlines one T cell receptor (beta chain) sequence together with its context. What it recognizes is unknown. The sample belongs to a study of CD8+ T cells in alopecia areata. Points from the study as a whole: Scalp clonality decreased significantly with tofacitinib, and so did expanded CD8+ clones among the top 100. Relative to normal scalp, lesional scalp, especially alopecia totalis/universalis, showed higher clonality. Having just one nonresponder leaves the connection between baseline CD8+ expansion and response unresolved.

Looked up from germline, CDR1 is SGHKS and CDR2 is YYEKEE (reference sequence). CDR3 length: 13 residues. V was shortened by 4 bases and J by 5 bases, with 10 bases between the two germline ends. RNA extraction was followed by reverse transcription into cDNA, which acted as the sequencing template. Generated by immunoSEQ multiplex PCR, the TCRdb table keeps only in-frame clones and is missing some. The sample includes approximately 18,000 clones, around 50% of them seen just once. Treatment of the sample: oral pan-JAK inhibitor, 5-10 mg twice daily. Sampling of alopecia areata patients yielded lesional scalp punch biopsies as well as peripheral blood.

The sequence was obtained from a human donor with alopecia areata. The sample consisted of skin, taken at week 4, from a patient treated with tofacitinib. The J gene is TRBJ1-5, the V gene TRBV5-5; no clear D gene. CDR3 sequence reads: CASSPDPDQPQHF. In DNA form, the CDR3 reads TGTGCCAGCAGCCCCGACCCAGATCAGCCCCAGCATTTT.